This T cell receptor (beta chain) was sequenced during a study of blood T cells in healthy people across ages. Study-wide results and caveats: A strong correlation was seen between TCR beta diversity and naive T cell percentage.

From germline, CDR1 is SGHTA and CDR2 FQGNSA. Trimming took off 6 bases at V and 6 bases at J, with 13 bases between the two ends. CDR3 length: 13 residues. The sample holds a few counts of this clonotype. Its antigen is unknown. Together with a sample-barcoded 5' primer, a J-beta primer mix was included in a second PCR lasting roughly 6 to 12 cycles. TCRdb fed the 5' RACE reads into MiXCR, producing one record per CDR3 protein. Of roughly 500,000 distinct CDR3 sequences listed, 27% are singletons. This receptor was identified in a woman in her seventies in good health. V usage is TRBV7-2 and J usage is TRBJ2-3; D uncertain. The sequencing input was blood. The CDR3 sequence: CASSSGSRDTQYF. The CDR3 DNA follows: TGTGCCAGCAGTTCCGGATCCAGGGATACGCAGTATTTT. Complete variable domain (other parts from reference TRBV7-2 and TRBJ2-3): GAGVSQSPSNKVTEKGKDVELRCDPISGHTALYWYRQSLGQGLEFLIYFQGNSAPDKSGLPSDRFSAERTGGSVSTLTIQRTQQEDSAVYLCASSSGSRDTQYFGPGTRLTVL.